This T cell receptor beta chain derives from a study of glioma-infiltrating T cells. Remarks on this clonotype: Its antigen remains unidentified. One base away lies a much larger clone, so this may be a sequencing read error.

Trimming took 7 bases from V and 1 from J; bases not matched to a gene: 11. The CDR3 has 16 amino acids. The germline V gene has CDR1 SGHTS and CDR2 YDEGEE. Whole-study findings and limits: Very few CDR3 sequences were shared between tissue and blood. Non-neoplastic patients had below-expected tissue-blood divergence, while all gliomas exceeded expectation.

Amplification of TCR alpha and beta CDR3 regions from RNA used iRepertoire nested multiplex PCR. One-step reverse transcription and amplification started from roughly 100-400 ng of tissue mRNA or PBMC total RNA. From the multiplex PCR reads, TCRdb called clonotypes with MiXCR, one entry per CDR3 protein. The sample records 150,000 to 200,000 distinct CDR3 sequences, roughly 32% being singletons. The chain carries TRBV5-8 and TRBJ1-1; 9 nucleotides match TRBD1. This TCR was recovered from a human donor with low-grade glioma or glioblastoma, undergoing nonglioma brain surgery, or in good health (not recorded which). The sample comprised glioma tissue, nonneoplastic brain tissue, or PBMCs (not recorded which). The CDR3 reads CASGYWDRAENTEAFF. The CDR3, as DNA: TGTGCCAGCGGCTACTGGGACAGGGCCGAGAACACTGAAGCTTTCTTT.